This T cell receptor (beta chain) originates from a study of blood T cell repertoires in COVID-19. Study at large: There were acute and convalescent COVID-19 samples, and they came from the United States, Italy and Spain.

The protocol was immunoSEQ multiplex PCR, while the TCRdb copy is restricted to in-frame clones and leaves out a portion. The sample lists a few hundred thousand clones; just under 90% were seen once. The CDR3 consists of 13 residues. Trimming shortened V by 7 bases and J by 0 bases, and 9 bases separated the two germline ends. Those who participated ranged in age from roughly 18 to 90 years and resided in roughly 26 US areas. Assignment of participants to cohorts was predicated upon participant-reported clinical history. Those designated as exposed participants met a COVID-19 case within 2 weeks before study entry. This clone has more than one count but fewer than ten.

The TCR comes from a woman in her forties or fifties who had been exposed to COVID-19. The gene calls are TRBV12-3 or TRBV12-4 and TRBJ1-1; D remains ambiguous. The sample was PBMCs or T cells enriched from blood (not recorded which). CDR3 sequence: CASTLRVNTEAFF. In nucleotides, the CDR3 is TGTGCCAGCACCCTTAGAGTGAACACTGAAGCTTTCTTT.